Following are 12 T cell receptor beta chains from one sample sequenced in a study of CXCR3-negative and CXCR3-positive naive CD8 T cells. UMI-labeled 5' RACE yielded the TRB cDNA libraries. TCRdb re-called the 5' RACE reads, yielding one record per CDR3 amino acid sequence without DNA. This sample's table has approximately 3,600 distinct CDR3 sequences. The specimen sequenced was naive CXCR3- CD8+ T cells from blood. Subset meaning: CD45RO-CCR7+CD27+CD95- naive CD8+ T cells lacking CXCR3 (TNR3-). These receptors all stem from a human donor in good health. Some clones in this sample may be carry-over from other donors' samples.

The V and J genes are TRBV19 and TRBJ2-7; TCRdb designates TRBD1, a call that cannot be tested without DNA. Per the germline V gene, CDR1 is LNHDA and CDR2 is SQIVND (reference sequence). The CDR3 loop spans 16 amino acids. CDR3 residues: CASSGWTGGLSYEQYF. The whole variable domain, filled in from reference TRBV19 and TRBJ2-7, reads DGGITQSPKYLFRKEGQNVTLSCEQNLNHDAMYWYRQDPGQGLRLIYYSQIVNDFQKGDIAEGYSVSREKKESFPLTVTSAQKNPTAFYLCASSGWTGGLSYEQYFGPGTRLTVT.

This rearrangement joins TRBV20-1 to TRBJ2-3; the D call of TRBD1 rests on TCRdb alone, since no DNA is present to check it. The CDR3 sequence is 14 residues long. Germline CDR1 is DFQATT and CDR2 is SNEGSKA (reference sequence). Here the CDR3 reads CSARARGTADTQYF.

The chain carries TRBV5-1 and TRBJ2-2. The length of the CDR3 is 18 residues. Germline CDR1 and CDR2: SGHRS and YFSETQ. Here the CDR3 reads CASSFDLTSFTHTGELFF.

Frequency places this clonotype as medium-sized. This chain joins TRBV18 and TRBJ2-1. The V gene's germline CDR1 is KGHSH and CDR2 LQKENI. This CDR3 has 15 residues. CDR3 residues: CASSQEEVGFREQFF.

Judged by frequency, this clonotype is medium-sized. The chain recombines TRBV3-1 with TRBJ2-5. The CDR3 extends over 13 amino acids. CDR1 is LGHDT, CDR2 YNNKEL, per germline (reference sequence). This CDR3 is CASTSRGEETQYF.

This clonotype registers medium-sized by frequency. V gene TRBV20-1 combines with J gene TRBJ2-3; as DNA is missing, the TRBD2 call by TCRdb cannot be tested. Germline CDR1 DFQATT, CDR2 SNEGSKA (reference sequence). CDR3 length: 17 amino acids. The CDR3 spells CSARDLGLADHTDTQYF.

The gene calls are TRBV7-9 and TRBJ2-1; with no DNA, the TCRdb D assignment of TRBD2 cannot be verified. Per germline, CDR1 SEHNR and CDR2 FQNEAQ (reference sequence). The CDR3 has 15 amino acids. CDR3 sequence: CASSGRVGSYNEQFF.

This clonotype is identified as medium-sized (0.01 to 0.1%) from frequency. The chain carries TRBV6-2 or TRBV6-3 and TRBJ2-1; TCRdb's D gene call, TRBD1, goes unchecked for lack of DNA. CDR3 size: 15 residues. The germline CDR1 and CDR2 sequences are MNHEY and SVGEGT. CDR3: CASSNRDRVYNEQFF.

This clonotype registers medium-sized by frequency. The rearrangement joins TRBV29-1 to TRBJ2-2; no DNA is available, so the TRBD1 call from TCRdb remains unchecked. CDR3 length: 14 residues. Germline CDR1 and CDR2: SQVTM and ANQGSEA. The CDR3 loop is CSAGQGSYTGELFF.

Measured by frequency, this clonotype is medium-sized. The chain employs TRBV5-1 and TRBJ2-7; no DNA is available, so the TRBD2 call from TCRdb remains unchecked. CDR3 length equals 14 residues. Germline CDR1 is SGHRS and CDR2 is YFSETQ. The CDR3 loop reads CASSLWASSYEQYF.

According to its frequency, this clonotype is medium-sized. The V gene is TRBV6-5, the J gene TRBJ1-3; TCRdb lists TRBD1, though no DNA is available to test this call. Germline CDR1 reads MNHEY; CDR2 reads SVGAGI. The CDR3 runs to 16 residues. The CDR3 region is CASYNRGGSEGNTIYF.

This sequence joins TRBV19 and TRBJ1-5; checking the TCRdb D call of TRBD1 is not possible without DNA. CDR1 LNHDA and CDR2 SQIVND come from the germline V gene (reference sequence). There are 16 residues in the CDR3. CDR3 residues: CASSMSIMGGNQPQHF.